This T cell receptor beta chain was sequenced in a study of patients and donors after allogeneic stem cell transplantation. TCRdb ran MiXCR on the RT-PCR reads and lists one entry per CDR3 protein. The top ten clones hold about 9.9% of a sample with fewer than 250,000 distinct CDR3 sequences, over 12% of them seen once. Germline V gene lookup returns CDR1 SGHDT and CDR2 YYEEEE. CDR3 length: 15 amino acids. V lost 2 bases and J lost 5; bases outside the gene matches: 7. V usage is TRBV5-6 and J usage is TRBJ2-3, with TRBD2 matching over 8 bases. The sample comprised blood, either unsorted or a sorted T cell fraction (not recorded which). The sequence was obtained from a human donor who was either an allogeneic HSCT recipient or a stem cell or donor lymphocyte infusion donor (not recorded which). It is not recorded whose cells these are; they may come from a transplant donor. The CDR3 DNA reads as TGTGCCAGCAGCTTTAGCGGGAAGGCTGGAGATACGCAGTATTTT. Translating it yields CASSFSGKAGDTQYF.